This TCR beta chain was documented in a study of identical twins. Points from the study as a whole: Out-of-frame alpha sequences common to twins exhibited an excess of low generation probability. For monozygotic twins, models underestimated out-of-frame TCR alpha sharing.

The germline V gene encodes CDR1 SGHTA and CDR2 FQGTGA. The CDR3 length is 18 residues. J lost 6 bases, V lost 4 bases, and 20 bases had no gene match. Healthy Caucasians were all of the donors. With template switching, a universal primer site was added, and the cDNA carried unique molecular identifiers. MiXCR, applied by TCRdb to the 5' RACE reads, yields one record per CDR3 protein. The sample has 460,000 or so distinct CDR3 sequences, more than 13% seen once. Remarks on this clonotype: Its target is not known.

This sample also appeared in a second study, on yellow fever vaccine responses in identical twins.

Sequencing input: CD4+ T cells sorted from blood. V gene TRBV7-3 combines with J gene TRBJ2-7, with 8 bases matching TRBD1. The TCR sequence derives from a woman younger than 30 in good health. Written as DNA, the CDR3 is TGTGCCAGCAGCTCAATCAGACTCGGGACAGGTCCTTCGGGCGAGCAGTACTTC. This codes for CASSSIRLGTGPSGEQYF.